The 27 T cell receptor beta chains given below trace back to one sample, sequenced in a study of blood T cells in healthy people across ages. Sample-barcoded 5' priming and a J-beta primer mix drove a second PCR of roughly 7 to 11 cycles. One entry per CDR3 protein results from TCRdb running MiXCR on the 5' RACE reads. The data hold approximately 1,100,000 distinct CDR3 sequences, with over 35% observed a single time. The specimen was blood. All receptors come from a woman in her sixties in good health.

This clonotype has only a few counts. CDR3 region: CATSGRESSYEQYF. In nucleotides, the CDR3 is TGTGCCACCAGTGGTCGGGAATCCTCCTACGAGCAGTACTTC. The chain uses TRBV24-1 and TRBJ2-7; D possibly corresponds to TRBD2 (5 bases). The CDR3 totals 14 residues. Germline V gives CDR1 KGHDR, CDR2 SFDVKD. Trimming shortened V by 5 bases and J by 0 bases, and 10 bases separated the two germline ends.

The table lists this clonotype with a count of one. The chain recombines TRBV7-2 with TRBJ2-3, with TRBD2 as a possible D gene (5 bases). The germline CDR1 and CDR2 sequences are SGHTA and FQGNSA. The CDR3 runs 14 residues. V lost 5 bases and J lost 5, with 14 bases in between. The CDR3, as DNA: TGTGCCAGCAGCCCTATGCCACTAGGAGATACGCAGTATTTT. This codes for CASSPMPLGDTQYF.

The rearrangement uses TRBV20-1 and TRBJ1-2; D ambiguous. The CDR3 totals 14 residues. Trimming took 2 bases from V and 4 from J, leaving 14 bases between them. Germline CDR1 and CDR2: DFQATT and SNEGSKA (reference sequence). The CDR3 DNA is TGCAGTGCTAGACTCGAACAGAGCTTCTATGGCTACACCTTC. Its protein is CSARLEQSFYGYTF.

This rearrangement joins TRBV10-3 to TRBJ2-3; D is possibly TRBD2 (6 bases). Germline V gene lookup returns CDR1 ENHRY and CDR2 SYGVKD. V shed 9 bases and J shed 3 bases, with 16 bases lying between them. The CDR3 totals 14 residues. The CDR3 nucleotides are TGTGCCATTCACGCGGGACTCAGGACAGATACGCAGTATTTT. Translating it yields CAIHAGLRTDTQYF.

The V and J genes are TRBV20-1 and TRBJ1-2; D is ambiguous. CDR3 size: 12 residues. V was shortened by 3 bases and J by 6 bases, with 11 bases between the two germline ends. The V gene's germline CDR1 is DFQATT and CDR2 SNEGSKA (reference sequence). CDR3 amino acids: CSASILDHGYTF. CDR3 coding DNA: TGCAGTGCTAGTATCCTGGACCATGGCTACACCTTC.

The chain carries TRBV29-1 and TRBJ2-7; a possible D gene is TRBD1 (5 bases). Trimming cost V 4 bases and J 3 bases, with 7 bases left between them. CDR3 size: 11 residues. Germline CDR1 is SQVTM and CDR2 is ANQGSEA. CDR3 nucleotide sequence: TGCAGCGTTGCTAGGGGCTACGAGCAGTACTTC. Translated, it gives CSVARGYEQYF.

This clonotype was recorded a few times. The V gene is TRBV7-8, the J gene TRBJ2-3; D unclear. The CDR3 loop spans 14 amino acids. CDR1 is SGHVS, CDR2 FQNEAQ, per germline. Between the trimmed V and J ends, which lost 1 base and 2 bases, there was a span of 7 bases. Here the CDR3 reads CASSLGRHTDTQYF. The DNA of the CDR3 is TGTGCCAGCAGCTTAGGCAGGCACACAGATACGCAGTATTTT.

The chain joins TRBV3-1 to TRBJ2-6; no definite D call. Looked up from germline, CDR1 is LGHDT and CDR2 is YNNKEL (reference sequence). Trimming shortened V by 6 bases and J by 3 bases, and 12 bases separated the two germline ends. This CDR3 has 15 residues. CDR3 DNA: TGTGCCAGCAGGGTTAGCCGTGGTGGGGCCAACGTCCTGACTTTC. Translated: CASRVSRGGANVLTF.

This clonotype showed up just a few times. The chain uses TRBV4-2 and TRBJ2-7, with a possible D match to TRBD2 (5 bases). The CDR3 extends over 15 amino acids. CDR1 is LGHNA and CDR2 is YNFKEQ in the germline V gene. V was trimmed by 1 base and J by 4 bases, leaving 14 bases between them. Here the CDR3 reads CASSQVFGIEYEQYF. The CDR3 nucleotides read TGTGCCAGCAGCCAAGTGTTCGGGATCGAATACGAGCAGTACTTC.

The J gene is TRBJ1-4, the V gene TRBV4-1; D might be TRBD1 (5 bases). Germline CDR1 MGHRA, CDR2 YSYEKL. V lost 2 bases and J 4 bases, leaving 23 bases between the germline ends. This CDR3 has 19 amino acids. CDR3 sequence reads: CASSQMGRIEAGFNEKLFF. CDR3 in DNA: TGCGCCAGCAGCCAAATGGGCCGGATAGAAGCAGGGTTTAATGAAAAACTGTTTTTT.

In DNA, the CDR3 is TGTGCCAGCAGCCCACTAGCGGGAGGAAGGGATGAGCAGTTCTTC. It codes for CASSPLAGGRDEQFF. The chain links TRBV7-2 to TRBJ2-1; TRBD2 matches 12 bases. Losses at the gene ends were 5 bases for V and 8 bases for J; bases not matched to a gene: 7. CDR3 length equals 15 residues. Germline V gene data show CDR1 as SGHTA and CDR2 as FQGNSA.

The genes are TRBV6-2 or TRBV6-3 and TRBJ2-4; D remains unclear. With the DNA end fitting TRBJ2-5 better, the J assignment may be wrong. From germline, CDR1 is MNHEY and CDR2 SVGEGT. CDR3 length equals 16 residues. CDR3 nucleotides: TGTGCCAGCAGTTACTCGATAGTGCAGAACCAAGAGACCCAGTACTTC. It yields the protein CASSYSIVQNQETQYF.

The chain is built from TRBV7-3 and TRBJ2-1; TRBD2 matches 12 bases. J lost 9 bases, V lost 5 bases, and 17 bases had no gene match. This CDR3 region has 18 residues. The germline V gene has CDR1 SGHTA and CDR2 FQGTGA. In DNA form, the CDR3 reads TGTGCCAGCAGCATTTACCCGTCAAGGACTAGCGGGACCACTGAGCAGTTCTTC. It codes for CASSIYPSRTSGTTEQFF.

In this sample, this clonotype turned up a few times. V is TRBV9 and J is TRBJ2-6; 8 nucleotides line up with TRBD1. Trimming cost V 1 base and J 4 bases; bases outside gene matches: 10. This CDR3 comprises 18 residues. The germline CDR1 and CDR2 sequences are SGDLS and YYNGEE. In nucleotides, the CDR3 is TGTGCCAGCAGCGTATTAGGGCAGGGGGCGGTCGGGGCCAACGTCCTGACTTTC. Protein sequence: CASSVLGQGAVGANVLTF.

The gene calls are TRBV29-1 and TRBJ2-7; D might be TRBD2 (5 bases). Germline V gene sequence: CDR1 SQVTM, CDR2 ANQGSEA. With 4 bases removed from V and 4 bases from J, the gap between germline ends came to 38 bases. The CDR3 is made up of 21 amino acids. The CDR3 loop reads CSVVGPPEKWDRAARPYEQYF. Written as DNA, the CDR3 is TGCAGCGTTGTAGGCCCTCCCGAGAAGTGGGATCGAGCGGCGCGGCCTTACGAGCAGTACTTC.

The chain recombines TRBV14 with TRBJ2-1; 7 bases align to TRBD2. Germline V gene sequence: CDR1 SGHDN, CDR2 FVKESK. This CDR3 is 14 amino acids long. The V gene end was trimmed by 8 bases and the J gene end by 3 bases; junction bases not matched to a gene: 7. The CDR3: CASATSAYYNEQFF. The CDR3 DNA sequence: TGTGCCAGCGCCACTAGCGCCTACTACAATGAGCAGTTCTTC.

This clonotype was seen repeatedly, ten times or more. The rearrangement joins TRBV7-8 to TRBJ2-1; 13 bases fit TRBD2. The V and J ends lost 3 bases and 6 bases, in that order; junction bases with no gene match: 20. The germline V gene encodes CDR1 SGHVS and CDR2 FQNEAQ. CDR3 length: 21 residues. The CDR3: CASSFLRLTSGRARVSNEQFF. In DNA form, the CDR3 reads TGTGCCAGCAGCTTCCTCCGACTAACTAGCGGGAGGGCCCGCGTCTCCAATGAGCAGTTCTTC.

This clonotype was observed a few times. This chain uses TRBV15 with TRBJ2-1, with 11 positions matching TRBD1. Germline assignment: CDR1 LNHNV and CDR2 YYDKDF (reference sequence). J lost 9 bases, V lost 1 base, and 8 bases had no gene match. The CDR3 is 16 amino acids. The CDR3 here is CATSRGGTGGVFEQFF. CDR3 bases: TGTGCCACCAGCAGAGGGGGGACAGGGGGAGTTTTTGAGCAGTTCTTC.

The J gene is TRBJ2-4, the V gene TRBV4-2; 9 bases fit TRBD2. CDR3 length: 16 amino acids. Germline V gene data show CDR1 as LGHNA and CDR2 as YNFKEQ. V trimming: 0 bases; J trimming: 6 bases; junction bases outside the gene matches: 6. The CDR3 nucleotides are TGTGCCAGCAGCCAAGAGATAGCGGGAGAACTAAACATTCAGTACTTC. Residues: CASSQEIAGELNIQYF.

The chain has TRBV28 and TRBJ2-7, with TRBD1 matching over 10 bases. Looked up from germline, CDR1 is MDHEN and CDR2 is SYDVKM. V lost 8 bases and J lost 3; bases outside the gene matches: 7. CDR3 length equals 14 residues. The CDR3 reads CASAWTGGYYEQYF. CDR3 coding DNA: TGTGCCAGCGCCTGGACAGGGGGTTACTACGAGCAGTACTTC.

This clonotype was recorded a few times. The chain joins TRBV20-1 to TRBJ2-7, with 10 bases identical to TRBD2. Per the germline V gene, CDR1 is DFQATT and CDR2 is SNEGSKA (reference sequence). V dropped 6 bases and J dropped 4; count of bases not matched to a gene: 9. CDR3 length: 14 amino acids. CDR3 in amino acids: CSANPPSGRYEQYF. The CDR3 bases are TGCAGTGCGAACCCCCCTAGCGGGAGATACGAGCAGTACTTC.

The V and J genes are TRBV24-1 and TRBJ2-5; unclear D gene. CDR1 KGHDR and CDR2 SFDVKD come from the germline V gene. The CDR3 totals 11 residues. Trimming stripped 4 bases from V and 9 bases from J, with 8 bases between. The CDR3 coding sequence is TGTGCCACCAGTGACCCTAGGGCCCAGTACTTC. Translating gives CATSDPRAQYF.

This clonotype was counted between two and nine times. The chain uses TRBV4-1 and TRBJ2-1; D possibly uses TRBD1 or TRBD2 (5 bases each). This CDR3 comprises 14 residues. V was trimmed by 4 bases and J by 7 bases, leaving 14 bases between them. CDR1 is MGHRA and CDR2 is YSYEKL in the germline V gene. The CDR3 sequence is CASSPGPGSNEQFF. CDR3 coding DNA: TGCGCCAGCAGCCCGGGGCCAGGGTCGAATGAGCAGTTCTTC.

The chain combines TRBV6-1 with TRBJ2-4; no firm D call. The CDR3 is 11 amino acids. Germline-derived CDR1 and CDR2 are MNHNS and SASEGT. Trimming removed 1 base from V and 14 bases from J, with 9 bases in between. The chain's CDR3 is CASSEVQKKYF. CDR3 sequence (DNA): TGTGCCAGCAGTGAAGTACAGAAGAAGTACTTC.

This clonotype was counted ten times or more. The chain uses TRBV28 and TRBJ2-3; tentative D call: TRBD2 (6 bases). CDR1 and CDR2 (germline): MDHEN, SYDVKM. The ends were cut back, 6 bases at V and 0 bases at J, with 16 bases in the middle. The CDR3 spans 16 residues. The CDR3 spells CASSPWGSGSTDTQYF. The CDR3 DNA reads TGTGCCAGCAGCCCTTGGGGTAGCGGAAGCACAGATACGCAGTATTTT. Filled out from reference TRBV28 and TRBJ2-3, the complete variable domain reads DVKVTQSSRYLVKRTGEKVFLECVQDMDHENMFWYRQDPGLGLRLIYFSYDVKMKEKGDIPEGYSVSREKKERFSLILESASTNQTSMYLCASSPWGSGSTDTQYFGPGTRLTVL.

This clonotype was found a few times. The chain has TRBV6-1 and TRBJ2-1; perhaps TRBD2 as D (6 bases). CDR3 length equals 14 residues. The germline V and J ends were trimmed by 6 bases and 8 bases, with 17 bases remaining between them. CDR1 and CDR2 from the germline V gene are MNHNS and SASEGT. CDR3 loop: CASSGSKTTDEQFF. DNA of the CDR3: TGTGCCAGCAGCGGGAGTAAGACTACGGATGAGCAGTTCTTC.

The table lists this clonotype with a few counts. The CDR3 coding sequence is TGCAGTGCTTCGAGCGGGAGGGCTAGTTATGAGCAGTTCTTC. This encodes CSASSGRASYEQFF. This rearrangement joins TRBV20-1 to TRBJ2-1; 10 nucleotides line up with TRBD2. With 5 bases clipped from V and 8 bases from J, the junction kept 9 bases outside the gene matches. The CDR3 is made up of 14 amino acids. CDR1 is DFQATT and CDR2 is SNEGSKA in the germline V gene (reference sequence).